What follows is one TCR beta chain and its context. Trimming took 5 bases from V and 4 from J, leaving 12 bases between them. The length of the CDR3 is 14 residues. Germline CDR1 SGHTA, CDR2 FQGNSA. Data came from immunoSEQ multiplex PCR; TCRdb stores just in-frame clones and leaves some out. The sample has about 50,000 clones, roughly 94% seen once. The sample belongs to a study of T cell changes during pregnancy in multiple sclerosis. The sample here was CD8+ T cells from peripheral blood mononuclear cells, taken before pregnancy. The chain carries TRBV7-2 and TRBJ2-1; TRBD2 might be the D (5 bases). This clonotype was sampled from a female donor with multiple sclerosis, enrolled in a pregnancy study. CDR3 loop: CASSQSTMYNEQFF. As DNA, the CDR3 is TGTGCCAGCAGCCAGTCGACTATGTACAATGAGCAGTTCTTC.